This is a list of T cell receptor beta chains from one sample in a study of cytotoxic CD8 clonotypes in ibrutinib-treated CLL. The assay was immunoSEQ multiplex PCR, and TCRdb's table has in-frame clones only and misses some. This sample carries about 140,000 clones, roughly 77% of them seen once, and the ten largest clones take roughly a quarter. The sample in question was PBMCs, obtained after 12 months of ibrutinib treatment. These receptors were taken from a human donor with chronic lymphocytic leukemia. Each CDR3 is given with its conserved first and last residue. The D gene is left open where the match is weak. Size tells how often a clone was seen (once, few, many) or the class of an expanded clone, and some rows leave it out.

TGTGCCAGCAGATCCGACAAGGGCCTCTATGGCTACACCTTC | CASRSDKGLYGYTF | TRBV6-1 | . | TRBJ1-2 | .
TGTGCCAGCAGGAGTGGGACCTGGGGTTACGAGCAGTACTTC | CASRSGTWGYEQYF | TRBV28 | . | TRBJ2-7 | few
TGTGCCAGCAGCTTCGGGACGGGGAACACTGAAGCTTTCTTT | CASSFGTGNTEAFF | TRBV7-2 | . | TRBJ1-1 | .
TGTGCCAGCAGCTTTTATACGGGGGTGGGCGAGCAGTACTTC | CASSFYTGVGEQYF | TRBV13 | . | TRBJ2-7 | once
TGTGCCAGCAGGGAAATCAAGCATACGCAGTATTTT | CASREIKHTQYF | TRBV2 | . | TRBJ2-3 | .
TGTGCCAGCAGCGTAGACTCCTCTGGAAACACCATATATTTT | CASSVDSSGNTIYF | TRBV9 | . | TRBJ1-3 | .
TGTGCCAGCAGCTTGGGGGCAGGTGGCTACACCTTC | CASSLGAGGYTF | TRBV5-5 | . | TRBJ1-2 | .
TGTGCCAGCAGGGACGCAGGGGGGCAGTACTTC | CASRDAGGQYF | TRBV6-5 | TRBD1 | TRBJ2-7 | .
TGTGCCAGCAGTTTTTCCCCCTTAGCGGGGGTCTACGAGCAGTACTTC | CASSFSPLAGVYEQYF | TRBV6-5 | TRBD2 | TRBJ2-7 | .
TGCGCCAGCAGCTTGGCCAAGAACTATGGCTACACCTTC | CASSLAKNYGYTF | TRBV5-1 | . | TRBJ1-2 | .
TGCAGTGCTAGTGAAGGGGAAGGCTACACCTTC | CSASEGEGYTF | TRBV20-1 | . | TRBJ1-2 | .
TGTGCCAGCAGTTTATGGAGGGGGCGAAATACGCAGTATTTT | CASSLWRGRNTQYF | TRBV27 | . | TRBJ2-3 | .
TGTGCCAGCAGTGAAGCAGGGGGATCAGGAAACGGGGAGCTGTTTTTT | CASSEAGGSGNGELFF | TRBV6-4 | TRBD1 | TRBJ2-2 | .
TGTGCCTGGAGTGTACTTAAGGGGTTCGCTGAAGCTTTCTTT | CAWSVLKGFAEAFF | TRBV30 | . | TRBJ1-1 | few
TGTGCCAGCAGCCCCCGGACCGGGGAGCTGTTTTTT | CASSPRTGELFF | TRBV7-9 | . | TRBJ2-2 | .
TGTGCCTGGAGTTCCTGGGACAGGAGCTCCTACGAGCAGTACTTC | CAWSSWDRSSYEQYF | TRBV30 | TRBD1 | TRBJ2-7 | .
TGTGCCAGCAGTTCCCGACAGGGGTATCAGCCCCAGCATTTT | CASSSRQGYQPQHF | TRBV27 | TRBD1 | TRBJ1-5 | .
TGTGCCAGTAGTATCAGCGGGGGGGCTAGCTCCTACAATGAGCAGTTCTTC | CASSISGGASSYNEQFF | TRBV19 | TRBD2 | TRBJ2-1 | .
TGTGCCAGCAGCGAAAGGGTAAGCTCCTACAATGAGCAGTTCTTC | CASSERVSSYNEQFF | TRBV11-2 | . | TRBJ2-1 | .
TGTGCCAGCAGTTCCGAGGGGAGGACTGAAGCTTTCTTT | CASSSEGRTEAFF | TRBV2 | . | TRBJ1-1 | .
TGTGCCAGCAGCGCCCCCCGGGACCCTACCTACTCTGGAAACACCATATATTTT | CASSAPRDPTYSGNTIYF | TRBV9 | . | TRBJ1-3 | .
TGTGCCAGCAGCTCACCCGGGGGCACAGATACGCAGTATTTT | CASSSPGGTDTQYF | TRBV11-2 | . | TRBJ2-3 | .
TGTGCCAGCAGTTTACCTCGGACAGCGAACACTGAAGCTTTCTTT | CASSLPRTANTEAFF | TRBV28 | . | TRBJ1-1 | .
TGCGCCAGCAGCCAAGGGACGAATAACAATTCACCCCTCCACTTT | CASSQGTNNNSPLHF | TRBV5-1 | . | TRBJ1-6 | .
TGTGCCAGCAGTTTTCTCGGGACGAACTCCTACAATGAGCAGTTCTTC | CASSFLGTNSYNEQFF | TRBV28 | . | TRBJ2-1 | .
TGCGCCAGCAGCCAAACCGGACTAGCGGGAGGTCGGTACGAGCAGTACTTC | CASSQTGLAGGRYEQYF | TRBV4-3 | TRBD2 | TRBJ2-7 | .
TGTGCCAGCTCACCACAAAAGAACACTGAAGCTTTCTTT | CASSPQKNTEAFF | TRBV18 | . | TRBJ1-1 | .
TGTGCCAGCAGCCAAGATCGGGGGGGCCCGTTTTACGAGCAGTACTTC | CASSQDRGGPFYEQYF | TRBV4-2 | TRBD2 | TRBJ2-7 | .
TGTGCCAGCAGTGATGGGGGGGCCACAGATACGCAGTATTTT | CASSDGGATDTQYF | TRBV2 | . | TRBJ2-3 | .
TGTGCCAGCAGCTTAGACGGCGGGGGGCGAGCCTACGAGCAGTACTTC | CASSLDGGGRAYEQYF | TRBV7-2 | TRBD2 | TRBJ2-7 | .
TGTGCCAGCAGTTACACCTCCGGACAGTCATACGAGCAGTACTTC | CASSYTSGQSYEQYF | TRBV6-5 | . | TRBJ2-7 | .
TGTGCCTGGACCGGACAGGGGACCTACGAGCAGTACTTC | CAWTGQGTYEQYF | TRBV30 | TRBD1 | TRBJ2-7 | once
TGTGCCAGCAGTGAAAGAGGCAGCTGGGAAAAACTGTTTTTT | CASSERGSWEKLFF | TRBV25-1 | . | TRBJ1-4 | .
TGTGCCAGCAGTTTGAAGGGTTCGGGCTACACCTTC | CASSLKGSGYTF | TRBV28 | . | TRBJ1-2 | .
TGTGCCAGCAGACGCGGCGGGGAGACCCAGTACTTC | CASRRGGETQYF | TRBV7-2 | . | TRBJ2-5 | .
TGTGCCAGCAGCTTAGTGGACACTTTCTCCTACGAGCAGTACTTC | CASSLVDTFSYEQYF | TRBV11-1 | . | TRBJ2-7 | .
TGTGCCAGCGGTCGGGGGGCGTTCGACTATGGCTACACCTTC | CASGRGAFDYGYTF | TRBV28 | . | TRBJ1-2 | many
TGTGCCAGCAGTTTTGGGTCCAGCCAAGAGACCCAGTACTTC | CASSFGSSQETQYF | TRBV28 | . | TRBJ2-5 | .
TGCGCCAGCAGAACCCAGGGTCCGGAGACCCAGTACTTC | CASRTQGPETQYF | TRBV5-1 | . | TRBJ2-5 | once
TGTGCCAGCAGCCAGTTTCAAGAGACCCAGTACTTC | CASSQFQETQYF | TRBV14 | . | TRBJ2-5 | .
TGCGCCAGCAGCCAAGAGGAGGGGGCCTACGAGCAGTACTTC | CASSQEEGAYEQYF | TRBV4-1 | . | TRBJ2-7 | .
TGTGCCAGTAGGCAAACGCGGGAGCAGTTCTTC | CASRQTREQFF | TRBV19 | . | TRBJ2-1 | .
TGTGCCAGCAGCTCCGCTGGGGGTGGGGCCAAAAACATTCAGTACTTC | CASSSAGGGAKNIQYF | TRBV7-2 | . | TRBJ2-4 | .
TGTGCCAGCAGTTTAACGACTAGCGGGAGGGCCAACTTACCCCAAGAGACCCAGTACTTC | CASSLTTSGRANLPQETQYF | TRBV27 | TRBD2 | TRBJ2-5 | .
TGTGCCAGCAGCTTAATAGGCTGGGACTTCTCTGGAAACACCATATATTTT | CASSLIGWDFSGNTIYF | TRBV7-2 | . | TRBJ1-3 | .
TGTGCCAGCAGTGGGGCAAGGGGGCGCCTCCAATATAGCAATCAGCCCCAGCATTTT | CASSGARGRLQYSNQPQHF | TRBV6-1 | TRBD1 | TRBJ1-5 | .
TGTGCCAGTTCGAGTGCGGGAGGGACCGGGGAGCTGTTTTTT | CASSSAGGTGELFF | TRBV9 | TRBD2 | TRBJ2-2 | .
TGTGCCAGCAGCGTACTGGGGACTAGCGGGGGCCAAGAGACCCAGTACTTC | CASSVLGTSGGQETQYF | TRBV7-8 | TRBD2 | TRBJ2-5 | .
TGCGCCAGCAGCTTGGGTGAGGGTCCCCGGGAGCTGTTTTTT | CASSLGEGPRELFF | TRBV5-1 | . | TRBJ2-2 | few
TGTGCCAGCAGTTTATTTGGGACAGGGGGGGCAGGCTACACCTTC | CASSLFGTGGAGYTF | TRBV27 | TRBD1 | TRBJ1-2 | .
TGTGCCAGCAGACCGGGACTAGCGGGGTACAATGAGCAGTTCTTC | CASRPGLAGYNEQFF | TRBV6-1 | TRBD2 | TRBJ2-1 | .
TGTGCCAGCAGCCGCGGACAGCCCTCTGGAAACACCATATATTTT | CASSRGQPSGNTIYF | TRBV6-5 | . | TRBJ1-3 | .
TGCGCCAGCAGGGGGACAGGGAATGGCGAGCAGTACTTC | CASRGTGNGEQYF | TRBV5-1 | TRBD1 | TRBJ2-7 | few
TGTGCCAGCAGCCCAATGGGAGCCAGCGGGAATTTCGGGGAGCTGTTTTTT | CASSPMGASGNFGELFF | TRBV7-2 | TRBD2 | TRBJ2-2 | .
TGTGCCAGCAGCGGGACAGAAATTTCCTACGAGCAGTACTTC | CASSGTEISYEQYF | TRBV7-6 | TRBD1 | TRBJ2-7 | .
TGTGCCAGCAGTTTATCAGGGACAGCCTACAATGAGCAGTTCTTC | CASSLSGTAYNEQFF | TRBV27 | TRBD1 | TRBJ2-1 | .
TGTGCCAGCAGCGGGTTCCTAGCGGGATCCACCGGGGAGCTGTTTTTT | CASSGFLAGSTGELFF | TRBV5-5 | TRBD2 | TRBJ2-2 | few
TGTGCCAGCAGCCCAGGAGGGGGGGAAGACTCCTACGAGCAGTACTTC | CASSPGGGEDSYEQYF | TRBV4-2 | . | TRBJ2-7 | .
TGTGCCAGCGACAGGGAGAACTATGGCTACACCTTC | CASDRENYGYTF | TRBV2 | TRBD1 | TRBJ1-2 | once
TGTGCCAGCAGCTCACGGCCTGTGTGGGCGGAGGTGGCTAATGAAAAACTGTTTTTT | CASSSRPVWAEVANEKLFF | TRBV5-6 | . | TRBJ1-4 | .